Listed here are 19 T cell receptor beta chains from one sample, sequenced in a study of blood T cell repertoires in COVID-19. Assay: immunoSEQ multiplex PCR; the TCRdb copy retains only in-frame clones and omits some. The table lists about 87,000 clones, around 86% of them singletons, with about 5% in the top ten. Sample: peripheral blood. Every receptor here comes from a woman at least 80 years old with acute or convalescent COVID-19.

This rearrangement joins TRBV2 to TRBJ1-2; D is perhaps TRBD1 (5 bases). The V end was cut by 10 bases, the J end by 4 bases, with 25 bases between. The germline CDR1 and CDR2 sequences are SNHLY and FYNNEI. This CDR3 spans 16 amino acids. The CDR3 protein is CATRGQTTLLVYGYTF. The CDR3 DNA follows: TGTGCCACCCGAGGACAAACTACTCTGTTAGTCTATGGCTACACCTTC. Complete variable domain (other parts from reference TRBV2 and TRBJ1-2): EPEVTQTPSHQVTQMGQEVILRCVPISNHLYFYWYRQILGQKVEFLVSFYNNEISEKSEIFDDQFSVERPDGSNFTLKIRSTKLEDSAMYFCATRGQTTLLVYGYTFGSGTRLTVV.

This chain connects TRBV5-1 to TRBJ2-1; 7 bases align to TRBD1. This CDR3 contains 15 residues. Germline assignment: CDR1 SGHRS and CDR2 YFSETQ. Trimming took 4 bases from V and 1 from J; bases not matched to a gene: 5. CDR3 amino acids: CASSKGARSYNEQFF. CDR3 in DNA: TGCGCCAGCAGCAAGGGGGCTAGGTCCTACAATGAGCAGTTCTTC. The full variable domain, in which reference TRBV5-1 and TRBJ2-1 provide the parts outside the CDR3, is KAGVTQTPRYLIKTRGQQVTLSCSPISGHRSVSWYQQTPGQGLQFLFEYFSETQRNKGNFPGRFSGRQFSNSRSEMNVSTLELGDSALYLCASSKGARSYNEQFFGPGTRLTVL.

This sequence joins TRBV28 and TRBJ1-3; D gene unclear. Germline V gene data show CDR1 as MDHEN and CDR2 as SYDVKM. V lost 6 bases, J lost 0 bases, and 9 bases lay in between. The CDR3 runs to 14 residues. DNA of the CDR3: TGTGCCAGCAGCTCCCGGGTCTCTGGAAACACCATATATTTT. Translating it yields CASSSRVSGNTIYF.

The CDR3 loop reads CASSSRTGDYSGANVLTF. CDR3 DNA: TGCGCCAGCAGCTCTCGGACAGGGGATTACTCTGGGGCCAACGTCCTGACTTTC. The rearrangement joins TRBV5-1 to TRBJ2-6; 9 nucleotides line up with TRBD1. The CDR3 is 18 residues long. In germline, CDR1 is SGHRS, CDR2 YFSETQ. V lost 3 bases and J lost 0; bases outside the gene matches: 7.

CDR3 loop: CASSEGTSGGNIQYF. The CDR3 nucleotides read TGTGCCAGCAGTGAAGGGACTAGTGGGGGAAACATTCAGTACTTC. The rearrangement links TRBV6-1 to TRBJ2-4; 7 bases line up with TRBD2. The V segment lost 1 base and the J segment 6 bases; nucleotides outside the gene matches: 6. This CDR3 comprises 15 residues. Germline CDR1 MNHNS, CDR2 SASEGT.

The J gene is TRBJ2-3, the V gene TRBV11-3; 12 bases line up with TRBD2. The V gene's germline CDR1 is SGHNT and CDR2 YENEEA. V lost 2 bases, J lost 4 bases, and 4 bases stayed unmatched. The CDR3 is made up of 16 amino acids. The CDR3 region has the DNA TGTGCCAGCAGCTTAAGACTAGCGGGGGATTCAGATACGCAGTATTTT. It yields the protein CASSLRLAGDSDTQYF.

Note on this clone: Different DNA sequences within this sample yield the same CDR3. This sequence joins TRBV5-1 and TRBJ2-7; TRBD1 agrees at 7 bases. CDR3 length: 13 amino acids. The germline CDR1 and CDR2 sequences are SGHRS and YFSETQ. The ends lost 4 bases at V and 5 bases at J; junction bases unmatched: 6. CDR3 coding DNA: TGCGCCAGCAGCCTGACAGGGTTCAACGAGCAGTACTTC. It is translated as CASSLTGFNEQYF.

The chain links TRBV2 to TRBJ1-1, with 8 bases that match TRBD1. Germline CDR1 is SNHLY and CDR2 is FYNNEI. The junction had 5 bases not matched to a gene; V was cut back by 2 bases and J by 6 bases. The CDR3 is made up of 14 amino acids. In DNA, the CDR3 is TGTGCCAGCAGTGAACACAGGGGGGGAGCTGAAGCTTTCTTT. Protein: CASSEHRGGAEAFF.

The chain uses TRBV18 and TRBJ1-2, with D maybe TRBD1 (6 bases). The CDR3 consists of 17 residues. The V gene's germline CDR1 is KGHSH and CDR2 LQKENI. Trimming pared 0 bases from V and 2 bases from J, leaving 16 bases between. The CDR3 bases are TGTGCCAGCTCACCACCGGGGGCCCAACAGTCAAACTATGGCTACACCTTC. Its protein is CASSPPGAQQSNYGYTF.

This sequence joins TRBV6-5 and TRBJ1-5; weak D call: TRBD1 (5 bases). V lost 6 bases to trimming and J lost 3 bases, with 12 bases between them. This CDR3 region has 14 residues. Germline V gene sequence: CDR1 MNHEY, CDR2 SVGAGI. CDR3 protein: CASRGEGFNQPQHF. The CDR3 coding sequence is TGTGCCAGCAGGGGGGAGGGCTTCAATCAGCCCCAGCATTTT.

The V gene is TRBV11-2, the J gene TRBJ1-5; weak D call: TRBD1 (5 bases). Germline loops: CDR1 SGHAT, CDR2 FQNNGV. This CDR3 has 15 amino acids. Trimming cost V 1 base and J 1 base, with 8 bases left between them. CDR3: CASSLGTRSNQPQHF. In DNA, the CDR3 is TGTGCCAGCAGCTTAGGGACAAGAAGCAATCAGCCCCAGCATTTT.

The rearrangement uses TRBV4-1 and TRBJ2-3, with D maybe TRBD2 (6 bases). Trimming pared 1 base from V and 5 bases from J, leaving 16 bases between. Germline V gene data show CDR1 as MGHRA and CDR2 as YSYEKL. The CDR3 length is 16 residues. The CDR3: CASSQGWGVGGDTQYF. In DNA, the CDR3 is TGCGCCAGCAGCCAAGGGTGGGGAGTCGGGGGAGATACGCAGTATTTT.

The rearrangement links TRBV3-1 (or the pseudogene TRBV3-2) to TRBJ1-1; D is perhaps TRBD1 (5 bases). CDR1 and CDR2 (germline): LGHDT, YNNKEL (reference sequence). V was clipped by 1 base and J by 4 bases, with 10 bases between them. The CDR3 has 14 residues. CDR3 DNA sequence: TGTGCCAGCAGCCAAGTCCTGGGGGGCACTGAAGCTTTCTTT. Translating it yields CASSQVLGGTEAFF.

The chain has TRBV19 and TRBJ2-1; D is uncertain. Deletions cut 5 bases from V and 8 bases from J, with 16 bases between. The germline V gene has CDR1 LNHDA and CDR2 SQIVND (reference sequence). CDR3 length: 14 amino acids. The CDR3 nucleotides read TGTGCCAGTAGTTTAGCCCGCGATGTGGATGAGCAGTTCTTC. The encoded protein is CASSLARDVDEQFF.

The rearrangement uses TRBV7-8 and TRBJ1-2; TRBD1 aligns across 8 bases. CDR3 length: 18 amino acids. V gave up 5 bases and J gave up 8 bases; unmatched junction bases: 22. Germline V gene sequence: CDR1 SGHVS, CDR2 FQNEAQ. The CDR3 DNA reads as TGTGCCAGCAGCCCAACCACCCCCCGGGGACAGGAGAAAATGGGCTACACCTTC. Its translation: CASSPTTPRGQEKMGYTF.

In DNA, the CDR3 is TGTGCCAGCAGCGTTAGCGGGCCGACCTACAATGAGCAGTTCTTC. This gives the protein CASSVSGPTYNEQFF. The chain uses TRBV7-9 and TRBJ2-1; 7 bases are a match to TRBD2. Germline V gene data show CDR1 as SEHNR and CDR2 as FQNEAQ (reference sequence). The length of the CDR3 is 15 residues. With V trimmed by 5 bases and J by 2 bases, 6 bases remained unmatched.

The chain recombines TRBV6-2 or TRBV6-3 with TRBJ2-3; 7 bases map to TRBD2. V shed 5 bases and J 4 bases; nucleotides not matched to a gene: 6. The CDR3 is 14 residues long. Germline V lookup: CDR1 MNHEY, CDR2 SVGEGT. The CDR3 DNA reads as TGTGCCAGCAGTCCGGGGGGTTCAGCAGATACGCAGTATTTT. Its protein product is CASSPGGSADTQYF.

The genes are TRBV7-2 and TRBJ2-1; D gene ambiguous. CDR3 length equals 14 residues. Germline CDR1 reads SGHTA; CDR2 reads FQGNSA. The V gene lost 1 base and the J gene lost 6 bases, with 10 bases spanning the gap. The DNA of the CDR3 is TGTGCCAGCAGCTTAGTTGCCCCGGGCAATGAGCAGTTCTTC. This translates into CASSLVAPGNEQFF. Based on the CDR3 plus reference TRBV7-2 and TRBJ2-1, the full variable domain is GAGVSQSPSNKVTEKGKDVELRCDPISGHTALYWYRQSLGQGLEFLIYFQGNSAPDKSGLPSDRFSAERTGGSVSTLTIQRTQQEDSAVYLCASSLVAPGNEQFFGPGTRLTVL.

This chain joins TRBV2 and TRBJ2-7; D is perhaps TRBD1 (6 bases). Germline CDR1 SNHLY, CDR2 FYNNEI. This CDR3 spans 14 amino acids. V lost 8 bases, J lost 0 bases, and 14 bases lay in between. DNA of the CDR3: TGTGCCAGCCTCGGACAGAGGAGCTCCTACGAGCAGTACTTC. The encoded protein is CASLGQRSSYEQYF.